Presented here are 22 T cell receptor beta chains from one specimen sequenced in a study of blood T cell repertoires in COVID-19. Some clones are missing from TCRdb's copy, which holds only in-frame ones; the method was immunoSEQ multiplex PCR. The table lists about 390,000 clones, roughly 86% of them singletons, with under 3% in the top ten. Sequenced input: peripheral blood. These receptors were collected from a woman aged 55-75 years with COVID-19, enrolled during active disease.

The rearrangement joins TRBV7-2 to TRBJ2-5, with TRBD2 identical over 16 bases. Per the germline V gene, CDR1 is SGHTA and CDR2 is FQGNSA. Germline trimming cut 2 bases from V and 5 bases from J; bases unmatched to any gene: 8. The CDR3 extends over 18 amino acids. The chain's CDR3 is CASSLQGTSGGAQETQYF. In DNA, the CDR3 is TGTGCCAGCAGCTTACAGGGGACTAGCGGGGGGGCACAGGAGACCCAGTACTTC.

The chain is built from TRBV9 and TRBJ2-5; no definite D call. V shed 1 base and J shed 5 bases, with 12 bases lying between them. The CDR3 extends over 14 amino acids. Germline CDR1 SGDLS, CDR2 YYNGEE. The CDR3 sequence: CASSVLPIGETQYF. CDR3 DNA sequence: TGTGCCAGCAGCGTATTACCGATCGGGGAGACCCAGTACTTC.

This chain links TRBV2 with TRBJ1-2, with a possible D match to TRBD1 (5 bases). Germline CDR1 is SNHLY and CDR2 is FYNNEI. This CDR3 region has 12 residues. V was clipped by 2 bases and J by 6 bases, with 7 bases between them. CDR3 in DNA: TGTGCCAGCAGTGAATCGGGGGATGGCTACACCTTC. Its translation is CASSESGDGYTF.

This sequence joins TRBV19 and TRBJ1-2; 10 bases agree with TRBD1. J gave up 4 bases and V 5 bases, and 4 bases lay outside the gene matches. CDR1 is LNHDA and CDR2 is SQIVND in the germline V gene (reference sequence). CDR3 length equals 14 residues. The CDR3 nucleotides read TGTGCCAGTAGTCGGACAGGGGGGATCTATGGCTACACCTTC. This codes for CASSRTGGIYGYTF.

The chain recombines TRBV11-2 with TRBJ1-6, with TRBD1 as a possible D gene (5 bases). Trimming left V 3 bases short and J 15 bases short, with 9 bases between. Per the germline V gene, CDR1 is SGHAT and CDR2 is FQNNGV. The CDR3 loop spans 11 amino acids. CDR3 in DNA: TGTGCCAGCAGCTTCGGGGGGGACCTCCACTTT. Translating it yields CASSFGGDLHF.

The chain carries TRBV30 and TRBJ1-4; 8 bases fit TRBD1. V was pared by 2 bases and J by 8 bases, with 10 bases of the junction left unmatched. The length of the CDR3 is 15 residues. Germline-derived CDR1 and CDR2 are GTSNPN and SVGIG (reference sequence). In DNA form, the CDR3 reads TGTGCCTGGAGTACCGGACAGGGTAGGGGAGAAAAACTGTTTTTT. Amino acids: CAWSTGQGRGEKLFF.

The chain recombines TRBV6-6 with TRBJ1-5; D unresolved. Germline V gene sequence: CDR1 MNHNY, CDR2 SVGAGI (reference sequence). This CDR3 region has 13 residues. Deletions cut 7 bases from V and 6 bases from J, with 13 bases between. The CDR3 loop is CASTPQAVQPQHF. DNA for the CDR3: TGTGCCAGCACGCCTCAAGCCGTTCAGCCCCAGCATTTT.

The chain uses TRBV25-1 and TRBJ2-2; D is uncertain. Trimming took off 6 bases at V and 7 bases at J, with 12 bases between the two ends. The CDR3 has 13 residues. CDR1 is MGHDK and CDR2 is SYGVNS in the germline V gene. CDR3 in DNA: TGTGCCAGCAGACAAACTTCGGGCGGGGAGCTGTTTTTT. It yields the protein CASRQTSGGELFF.

This sequence joins TRBV9 and TRBJ1-1, with unresolved D. The ends were cut back, 0 bases at V and 4 bases at J, with 7 bases in the middle. Looked up from germline, CDR1 is SGDLS and CDR2 is YYNGEE. The CDR3 extends over 13 amino acids. CDR3 sequence (DNA): TGTGCCAGCAGCGTAGTGCAGGCCACTGAAGCTTTCTTT. Translation: CASSVVQATEAFF.

This rearrangement joins TRBV11-3 to TRBJ1-6, with D perhaps TRBD1 (5 bases). Looked up from germline, CDR1 is SGHNT and CDR2 is YENEEA. The CDR3 extends over 17 amino acids. V was clipped by 4 bases and J by 9 bases, with 22 bases between them. This chain's CDR3 is CASSSPLWGDSCSPLHF. The CDR3 DNA follows: TGTGCCAGCAGCTCCCCTTTATGGGGGGACTCCTGTTCACCCCTCCACTTT.

The chain carries TRBV19 and TRBJ2-1; 10 positions match TRBD2. This CDR3 contains 15 residues. The junction had 7 bases not matched to a gene; V was cut back by 3 bases and J by 8 bases. The germline CDR1 and CDR2 sequences are LNHDA and SQIVND (reference sequence). CDR3 in DNA: TGTGCCAGTAGTATTGATCAGCGGGGGGGCGATGAGCAGTTCTTC. Translated, it gives CASSIDQRGGDEQFF.

The gene calls are TRBV2 and TRBJ1-2; D may be TRBD1 (6 bases). V was cut by 9 bases and J by 2 bases, with 13 bases left in between. The CDR3 extends over 13 amino acids. Germline V gene data show CDR1 as SNHLY and CDR2 as FYNNEI. Here the CDR3 reads CASREDRNYGYTF. CDR3 coding DNA: TGTGCCAGTCGAGAAGACAGGAACTATGGCTACACCTTC.

The chain combines TRBV30 with TRBJ1-5; D is undetermined. The CDR3 length is 14 residues. Germline values: CDR1 GTSNPN, CDR2 SVGIG (reference sequence). Trimming took off 2 bases at V and 3 bases at J, with 11 bases between the two ends. CDR3 bases: TGTGCCTGGAGTTTTGGCCTCCCCAATCAGCCCCAGCATTTT. Amino acids: CAWSFGLPNQPQHF.

With respect to this clone: The same CDR3 is also encoded by other DNA sequences in this sample. V and J are TRBV5-1 and TRBJ2-2; a possible D gene is TRBD1 (6 bases). V was shortened by 2 bases and J by 0 bases, with 8 bases between the two germline ends. The CDR3 covers 15 residues. Germline CDR1 and CDR2: SGHRS and YFSETQ. DNA of the CDR3: TGCGCCAGCAGCTTAGGGGGTGCGAACACCGGGGAGCTGTTTTTT. Translation: CASSLGGANTGELFF. Full variable domain (missing parts from reference TRBV5-1 and TRBJ2-2): KAGVTQTPRYLIKTRGQQVTLSCSPISGHRSVSWYQQTPGQGLQFLFEYFSETQRNKGNFPGRFSGRQFSNSRSEMNVSTLELGDSALYLCASSLGGANTGELFFGEGSRLTVL.

The chain is built from TRBV4-1 and TRBJ1-6; maybe TRBD1 (5 bases). CDR3 length: 18 amino acids. Deletions cut 5 bases from V and 0 bases from J, with 17 bases between. Germline-derived CDR1 and CDR2 are MGHRA and YSYEKL. The CDR3 spells CASSFAPPGSSYNSPLHF. DNA of the CDR3: TGCGCCAGCAGCTTCGCGCCCCCAGGGTCCTCCTATAATTCACCCCTCCACTTT.

The V call is TRBV5-4, the J call TRBJ2-7, with D perhaps matching TRBD1 (6 bases). With 4 bases removed from V and 2 bases from J, the gap between germline ends came to 10 bases. CDR1 SGHNT and CDR2 YYREEE come from the germline V gene (reference sequence). This CDR3 is 13 amino acids long. The CDR3 bases are TGTGCCAGCAGCGTCACAGGGACCTACGAGCAGTACTTC. The encoded protein is CASSVTGTYEQYF.

The CDR3 DNA is TGTGCCAGCAGCTTAAGGGCCAGGGCAAATTCACCCCTCCACTTT. Translating gives CASSLRARANSPLHF. The rearrangement uses TRBV5-6 and TRBJ1-6; D perhaps matches TRBD1 (5 bases). V gave up 2 bases and J gave up 7 bases, with 13 bases separating them. Germline CDR1 reads SGHDT; CDR2 reads YYEEEE. CDR3 length: 15 amino acids.

The V and J genes are TRBV27 and TRBJ1-6; 8 bases map to TRBD1. The V gene's germline CDR1 is MNHEY and CDR2 SMNVEV (reference sequence). This CDR3 contains 15 residues. With 4 bases clipped from V and 6 bases from J, the junction kept 5 bases outside the gene matches. The CDR3, as DNA: TGTGCCAGCAGTTCCCGACAGGGGTCTAATTCACCCCTCCACTTT. This sequence encodes CASSSRQGSNSPLHF.

The chain uses TRBV9 and TRBJ1-3; perhaps TRBD1 as D (6 bases). V shed 4 bases and J shed 4 bases, with 18 bases lying between them. Germline CDR1 and CDR2: SGDLS and YYNGEE. The CDR3 loop spans 16 amino acids. CDR3 DNA sequence: TGTGCCAGCAGCAGACCCTCCGGGACACTGGGAAACACCATATATTTT. It translates to CASSRPSGTLGNTIYF.

This clone was detected only once. This rearrangement joins TRBV28 to TRBJ1-4; TRBD1 matches 8 bases. The CDR3 totals 14 residues. J lost 5 bases, V lost 6 bases, and 5 bases had no gene match. CDR1 is MDHEN and CDR2 is SYDVKM in the germline V gene. CDR3 bases: TGTGCCAGCAGGACAGGGGTTGTGAATGAAAAACTGTTTTTT. It is translated as CASRTGVVNEKLFF. The whole variable domain, filled in from reference TRBV28 and TRBJ1-4, reads DVKVTQSSRYLVKRTGEKVFLECVQDMDHENMFWYRQDPGLGLRLIYFSYDVKMKEKGDIPEGYSVSREKKERFSLILESASTNQTSMYLCASRTGVVNEKLFFGSGTQLSVL.

The chain carries TRBV13 and TRBJ2-2, with D possibly TRBD2 on 5 matching bases. CDR1 is PRHDT and CDR2 is FYEKMQ in the germline V gene (reference sequence). The CDR3 runs 13 residues. V was trimmed by 5 bases and J by 8 bases, leaving 12 bases between them. The CDR3 region is CASSPWGVGELFF. In DNA form, the CDR3 reads TGTGCCAGCAGCCCATGGGGAGTGGGGGAGCTGTTTTTT.

This clone was seen a handful of times. This rearrangement joins TRBV7-9 to TRBJ2-7; D is possibly TRBD2 (5 bases). Germline V CDR1 and CDR2: SEHNR, FQNEAQ (reference sequence). V shed 6 bases and J shed 2 bases, with 14 bases lying between them. This CDR3 is 14 amino acids long. This CDR3 is CASRSGMGAYEQYF. The CDR3 DNA follows: TGTGCCAGCAGGTCGGGAATGGGCGCCTACGAGCAGTACTTC.